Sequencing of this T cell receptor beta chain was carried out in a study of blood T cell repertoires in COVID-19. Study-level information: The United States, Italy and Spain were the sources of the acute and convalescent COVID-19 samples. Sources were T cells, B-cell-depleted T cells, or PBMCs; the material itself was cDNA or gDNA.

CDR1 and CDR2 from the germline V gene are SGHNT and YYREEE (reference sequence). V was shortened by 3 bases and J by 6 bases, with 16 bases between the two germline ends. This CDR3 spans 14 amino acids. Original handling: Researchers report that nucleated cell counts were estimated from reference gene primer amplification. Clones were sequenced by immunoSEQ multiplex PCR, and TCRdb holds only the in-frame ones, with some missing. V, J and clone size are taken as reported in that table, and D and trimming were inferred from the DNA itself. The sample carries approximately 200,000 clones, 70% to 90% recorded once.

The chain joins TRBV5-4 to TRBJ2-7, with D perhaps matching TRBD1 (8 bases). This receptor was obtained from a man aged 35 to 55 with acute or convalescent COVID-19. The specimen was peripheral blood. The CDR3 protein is CASSSLQGEGEQYF. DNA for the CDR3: TGTGCCAGCAGCTCATTACAGGGGGAGGGCGAGCAGTACTTC.